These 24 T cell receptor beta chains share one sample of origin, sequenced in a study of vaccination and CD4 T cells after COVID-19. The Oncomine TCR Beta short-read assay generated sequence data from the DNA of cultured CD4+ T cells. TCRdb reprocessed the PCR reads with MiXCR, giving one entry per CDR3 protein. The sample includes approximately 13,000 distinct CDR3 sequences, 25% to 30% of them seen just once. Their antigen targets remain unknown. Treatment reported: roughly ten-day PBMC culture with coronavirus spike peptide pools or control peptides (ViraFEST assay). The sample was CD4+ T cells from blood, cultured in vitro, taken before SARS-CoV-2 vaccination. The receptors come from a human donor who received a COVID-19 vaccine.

The CDR3 DNA sequence: TGTGCCAGCAGCCAAGATTATCCAGAGTTAAACATTCAGTACTTC. Its protein product is CASSQDYPELNIQYF. The chain couples TRBV4-2 to TRBJ2-4, with D unresolved. The length of the CDR3 is 15 residues. Trimming cost V 0 bases and J 6 bases, with 12 bases left between them. CDR1 is LGHNA, CDR2 YNFKEQ, per germline.

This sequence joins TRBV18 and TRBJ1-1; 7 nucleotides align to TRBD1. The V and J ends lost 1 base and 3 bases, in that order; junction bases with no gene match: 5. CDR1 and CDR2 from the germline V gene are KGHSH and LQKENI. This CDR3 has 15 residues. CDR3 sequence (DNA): TGTGCCAGCTCACCACGATCCACAGGGGACACTGAAGCTTTCTTT. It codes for CASSPRSTGDTEAFF. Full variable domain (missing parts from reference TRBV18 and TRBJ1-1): NAGVMQNPRHLVRRRGQEARLRCSPMKGHSHVYWYRQLPEEGLKFMVYLQKENIIDESGMPKERFSAEFPKEGPSILRIQQVVRGDSAAYFCASSPRSTGDTEAFFGQGTRLTVV.

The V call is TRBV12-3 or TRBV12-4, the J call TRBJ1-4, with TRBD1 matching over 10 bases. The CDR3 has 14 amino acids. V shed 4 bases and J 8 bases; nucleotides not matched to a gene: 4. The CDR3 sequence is CASSSTGGVEKLFF. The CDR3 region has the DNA TGTGCCAGCAGTTCGACAGGGGGCGTCGAAAAACTGTTTTTT.

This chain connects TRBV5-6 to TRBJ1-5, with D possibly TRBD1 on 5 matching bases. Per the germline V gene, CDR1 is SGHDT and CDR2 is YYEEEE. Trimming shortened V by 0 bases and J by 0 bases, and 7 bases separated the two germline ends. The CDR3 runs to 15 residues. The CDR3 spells CASSLVDSSNQPQHF. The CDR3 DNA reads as TGTGCCAGCAGCTTGGTCGACAGTAGCAATCAGCCCCAGCATTTT. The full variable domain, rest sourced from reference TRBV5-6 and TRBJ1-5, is DAGVTQSPTHLIKTRGQQVTLRCSPKSGHDTVSWYQQALGQGPQFIFQYYEEEERQRGNFPDRFSGHQFPNYSSELNVNALLLGDSALYLCASSLVDSSNQPQHFGDGTRLSIL.

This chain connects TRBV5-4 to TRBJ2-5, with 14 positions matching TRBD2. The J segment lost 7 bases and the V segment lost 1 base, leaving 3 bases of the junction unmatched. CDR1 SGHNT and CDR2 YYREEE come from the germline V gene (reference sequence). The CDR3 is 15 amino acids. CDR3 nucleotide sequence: TGTGCCAGCAGCTTGTTGACTAGCGGGGGGGTGACCCAGTACTTC. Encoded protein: CASSLLTSGGVTQYF.

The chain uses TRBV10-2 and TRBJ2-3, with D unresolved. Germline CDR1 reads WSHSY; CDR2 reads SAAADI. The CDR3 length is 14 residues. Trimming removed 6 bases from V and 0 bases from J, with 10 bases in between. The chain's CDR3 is CASRLTLSTDTQYF. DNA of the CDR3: TGCGCCAGCAGGCTCACGTTAAGCACAGATACGCAGTATTTT.

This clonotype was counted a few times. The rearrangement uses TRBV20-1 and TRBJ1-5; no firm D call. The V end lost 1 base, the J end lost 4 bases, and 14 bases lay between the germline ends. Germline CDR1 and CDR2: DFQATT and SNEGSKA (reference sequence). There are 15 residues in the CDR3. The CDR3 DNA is TGCAGTGCTAGAGTCGGGAGGGTCGGAAATCAGCCCCAGCATTTT. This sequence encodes CSARVGRVGNQPQHF.

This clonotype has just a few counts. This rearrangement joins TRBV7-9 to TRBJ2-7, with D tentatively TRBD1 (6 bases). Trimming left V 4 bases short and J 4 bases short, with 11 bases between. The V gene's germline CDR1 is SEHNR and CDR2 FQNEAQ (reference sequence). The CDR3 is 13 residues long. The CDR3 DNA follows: TGTGCCAGCAGCTACGACAGGCGGTACGAGCAGTACTTC. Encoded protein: CASSYDRRYEQYF.

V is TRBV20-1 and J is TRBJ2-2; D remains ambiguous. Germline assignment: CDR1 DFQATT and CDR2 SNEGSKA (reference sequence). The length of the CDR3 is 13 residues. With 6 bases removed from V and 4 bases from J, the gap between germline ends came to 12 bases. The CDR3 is CSAPDTITGELFF. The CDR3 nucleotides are TGCAGTGCCCCGGATACTATCACCGGGGAGCTGTTTTTT.

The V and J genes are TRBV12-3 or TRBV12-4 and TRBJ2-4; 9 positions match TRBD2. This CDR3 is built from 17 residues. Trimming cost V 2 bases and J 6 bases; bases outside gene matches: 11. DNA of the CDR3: TGTGCCAGCAGTTTAAGGTCCCCCCCAGCGGGGGGAAACATTCAGTACTTC. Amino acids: CASSLRSPPAGGNIQYF.

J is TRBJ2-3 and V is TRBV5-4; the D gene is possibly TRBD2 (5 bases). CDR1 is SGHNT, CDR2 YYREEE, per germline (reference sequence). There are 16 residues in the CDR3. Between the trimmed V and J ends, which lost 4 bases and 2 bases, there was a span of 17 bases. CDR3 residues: CASSPRSGRHTDTQYF. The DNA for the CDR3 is TGTGCCAGCAGCCCCCGGTCGGGGAGACACACAGATACGCAGTATTTT.

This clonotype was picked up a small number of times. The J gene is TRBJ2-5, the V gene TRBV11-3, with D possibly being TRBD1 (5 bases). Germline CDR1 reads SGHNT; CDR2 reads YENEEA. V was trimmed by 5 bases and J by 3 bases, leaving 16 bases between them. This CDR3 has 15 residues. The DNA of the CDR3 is TGTGCCAGCAGCCCAGGGCAAGGGTTAAAAGAGACCCAGTACTTC. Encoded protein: CASSPGQGLKETQYF.

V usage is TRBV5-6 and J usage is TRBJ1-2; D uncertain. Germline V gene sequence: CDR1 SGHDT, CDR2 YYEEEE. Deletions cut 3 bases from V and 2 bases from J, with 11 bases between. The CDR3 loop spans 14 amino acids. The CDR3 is CASSSRAPNYGYTF. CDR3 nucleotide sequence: TGTGCCAGCAGCTCCCGGGCCCCAAACTATGGCTACACCTTC.

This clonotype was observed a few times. The CDR3 DNA reads TGTGCCAGTAGTAACGACAGGGATCGTGGCAATGAGCAGTTCTTC. Translation: CASSNDRDRGNEQFF. The V and J genes are TRBV19 and TRBJ2-1, with 7 bases matching TRBD1. V dropped 4 bases and J dropped 6; count of bases not matched to a gene: 9. Germline values: CDR1 LNHDA, CDR2 SQIVND (reference sequence). This CDR3 contains 15 residues.

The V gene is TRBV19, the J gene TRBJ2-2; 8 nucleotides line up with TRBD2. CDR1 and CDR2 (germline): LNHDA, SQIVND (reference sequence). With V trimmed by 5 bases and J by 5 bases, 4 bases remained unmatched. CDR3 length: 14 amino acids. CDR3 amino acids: CASSASGGTGELFF. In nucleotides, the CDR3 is TGTGCCAGTAGTGCCAGCGGGGGAACCGGGGAGCTGTTTTTT.

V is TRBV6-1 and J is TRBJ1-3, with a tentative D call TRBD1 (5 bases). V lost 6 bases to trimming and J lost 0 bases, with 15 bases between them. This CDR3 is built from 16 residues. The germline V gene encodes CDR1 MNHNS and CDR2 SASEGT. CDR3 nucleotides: TGTGCCAGCAGCCCCCCACGGGGGAGCTCTGGAAACACCATATATTTT. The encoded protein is CASSPPRGSSGNTIYF.

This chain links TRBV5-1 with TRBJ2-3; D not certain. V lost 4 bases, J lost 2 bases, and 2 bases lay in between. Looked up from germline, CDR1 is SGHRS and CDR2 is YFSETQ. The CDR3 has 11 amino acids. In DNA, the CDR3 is TGCGCCAGCAGCATCACAGATACGCAGTATTTT. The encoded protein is CASSITDTQYF.

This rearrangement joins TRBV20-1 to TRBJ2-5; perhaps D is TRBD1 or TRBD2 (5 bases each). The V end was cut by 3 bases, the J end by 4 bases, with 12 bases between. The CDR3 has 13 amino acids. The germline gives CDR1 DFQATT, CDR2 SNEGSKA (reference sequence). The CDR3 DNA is TGCAGTGCTAGTATTACAGGAGGAGAGACCCAGTACTTC. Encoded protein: CSASITGGETQYF.

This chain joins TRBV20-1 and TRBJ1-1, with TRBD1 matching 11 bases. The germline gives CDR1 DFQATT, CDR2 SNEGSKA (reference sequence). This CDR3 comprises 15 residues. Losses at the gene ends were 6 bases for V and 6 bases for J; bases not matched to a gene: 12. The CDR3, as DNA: TGCAGTGCCAGAATGGCAGGACAGGGGGCTCCTGAAGCTTTCTTT. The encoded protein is CSARMAGQGAPEAFF.

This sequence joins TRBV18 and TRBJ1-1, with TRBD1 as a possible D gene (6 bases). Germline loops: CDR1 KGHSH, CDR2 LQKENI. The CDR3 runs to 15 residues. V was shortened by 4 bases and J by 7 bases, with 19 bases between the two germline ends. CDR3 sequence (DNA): TGTGCCAGCTCACGCCGACAGGCCTTAGACGGTGAAGCTTTCTTT. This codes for CASSRRQALDGEAFF.

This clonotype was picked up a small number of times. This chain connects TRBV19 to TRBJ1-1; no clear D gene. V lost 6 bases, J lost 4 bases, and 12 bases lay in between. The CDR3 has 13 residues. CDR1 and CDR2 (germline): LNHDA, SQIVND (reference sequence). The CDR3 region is CASSSRAATEAFF. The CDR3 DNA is TGTGCCAGTAGCTCGAGGGCTGCCACTGAAGCTTTCTTT. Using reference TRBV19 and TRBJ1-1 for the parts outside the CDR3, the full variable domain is DGGITQSPKYLFRKEGQNVTLSCEQNLNHDAMYWYRQDPGQGLRLIYYSQIVNDFQKGDIAEGYSVSREKKESFPLTVTSAQKNPTAFYLCASSSRAATEAFFGQGTRLTVV.

CDR3 loop: CASSKGGGQPQHF. Here the CDR3 DNA reads TGTGCCAGCAGCAAGGGTGGGGGTCAGCCCCAGCATTTT. The chain uses TRBV7-9 and TRBJ1-5; possibly TRBD1 for D (5 bases). V lost 5 bases and J 6 bases, leaving 11 bases between the germline ends. Germline assignment: CDR1 SEHNR and CDR2 FQNEAQ (reference sequence). This CDR3 has 13 amino acids.

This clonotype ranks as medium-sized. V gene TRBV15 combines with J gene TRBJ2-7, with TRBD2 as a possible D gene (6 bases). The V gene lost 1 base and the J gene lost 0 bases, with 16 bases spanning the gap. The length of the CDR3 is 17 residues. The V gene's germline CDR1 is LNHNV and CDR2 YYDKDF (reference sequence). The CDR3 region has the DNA TGTGCCACCAGCAGAGGGCCCAAACCGGGACTCTCCTACGAGCAGTACTTC. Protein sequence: CATSRGPKPGLSYEQYF.

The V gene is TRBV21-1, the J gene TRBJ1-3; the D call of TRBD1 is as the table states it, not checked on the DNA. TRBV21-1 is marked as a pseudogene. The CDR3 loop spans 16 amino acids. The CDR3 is CASSTLQGAPGNTIYF. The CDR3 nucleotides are TGTGCCAGCAGCACTCTACAGGGGGCGCCTGGAAACACCATATATTTT.